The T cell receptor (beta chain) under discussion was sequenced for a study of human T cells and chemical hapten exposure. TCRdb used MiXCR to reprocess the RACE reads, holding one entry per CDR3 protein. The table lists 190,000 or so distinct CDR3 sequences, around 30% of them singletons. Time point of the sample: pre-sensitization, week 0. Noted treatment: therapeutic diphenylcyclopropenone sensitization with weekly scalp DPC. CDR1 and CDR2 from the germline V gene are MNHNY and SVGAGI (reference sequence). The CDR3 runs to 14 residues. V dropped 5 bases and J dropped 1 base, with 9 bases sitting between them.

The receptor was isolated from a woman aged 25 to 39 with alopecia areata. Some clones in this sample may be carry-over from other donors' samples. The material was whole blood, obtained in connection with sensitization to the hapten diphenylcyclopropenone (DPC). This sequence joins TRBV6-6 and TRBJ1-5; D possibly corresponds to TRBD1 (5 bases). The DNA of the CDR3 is TGTGCCAGCAGTCGGGACGCGAGCAATCAGCCCCAGCATTTT. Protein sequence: CASSRDASNQPQHF.